This TCR beta chain was captured by sequencing in a study of breast tumors, draining lymph nodes, adjacent tissues. As regards this clonotype: The antigen is unknown.

TCRdb fed the multiplex PCR reads into MiXCR, producing one record per CDR3 protein. This table has roughly 260,000 distinct CDR3 sequences, about 33% appearing once. The CDR3 runs to 18 residues. The V and J ends lost 6 bases and 3 bases, in that order; junction bases with no gene match: 13. Notes on the study in general: Tumors had less TCR diversity than lymph nodes, more than nontumor tissue. Compared with basal-like, luminal-like tumors shared significantly more repertoire with nontumor tissue. Data fit most tumor T cells coming from lymph node, expanding in tumor. Data only fit, rather than demonstrated, lymph node origin of most tumor T cells.

The lymph nodes were axillary draining lymph nodes from breast cancer patients. The chain recombines TRBV12-3 or TRBV12-4 with TRBJ2-3; TRBD2 matches 12 bases. The clonotype originates from a female donor with breast cancer. Some clones in this sample may be carry-over from other donors' samples. Sequencing used axillary lymph node tissue. CDR3 in DNA: TGTGCCAGCAGCACACTAGCGGGAGGCGAGTTGGCGACAGATACGCAGTATTTT. It specifies CASSTLAGGELATDTQYF.